The entry that follows covers one T cell receptor beta chain sequence. Study processing details: Using reference gene primer amplification, nucleated cell counts were estimated. Using immunoSEQ multiplex PCR, the repertoire was profiled, and TCRdb retains in-frame clones only, with some absent. The D gene and trimming were derived from the DNA, and the V and J assignments and clone size from that table. Of some 250,000 clones detected, 88% appear once; the ten largest clones hold roughly 0.8%. This entry comes from a study of blood T cell repertoires in COVID-19. Across the study: The United States, Italy and Spain provided the acute and convalescent COVID-19 samples. T cells, B-cell-depleted T cells, or PBMCs supplied cDNA or gDNA.

The CDR3 runs 15 residues. V shed 0 bases, J shed 4 bases, and the junction held 5 bases outside the gene matches. Germline CDR1 reads SGHTS; CDR2 reads YDEGEE. This chain connects TRBV5-8 to TRBJ2-5, with TRBD1 matching over 8 bases. The origin of this receptor is a woman between 25 and 40 years old with acute or convalescent COVID-19. Material: peripheral blood. In DNA form, the CDR3 reads TGTGCCAGCAGCTTGGGACAGGGGACCACAGAGACCCAGTACTTC. This encodes CASSLGQGTTETQYF. Supplemented by reference TRBV5-8 and TRBJ2-5, the full variable domain reads EAGVTQSPTHLIKTRGQQATLRCSPISGHTSVYWYQQALGLGLQFLLWYDEGEERNRGNFPPRFSGRQFPNYSSELNVNALELEDSALYLCASSLGQGTTETQYFGPGTRLLVL.